These 13 T cell receptor beta chains were all obtained from the same sample, sequenced in a study of T cells in Graves' hyperthyroidism and ophthalmopathy. TCR beta CDR3 region amplification was performed from RNA transcripts. First-round RT-PCR targeting the TCR CDR3 was performed with the HTBI primer set. TCRdb fed the multiplex PCR reads into MiXCR, producing one record per CDR3 protein. This table has 300,000 to 400,000 distinct CDR3 sequences, 13% appearing once. Sequenced input: blood. The receptors originated from a woman in her late teens or twenties with Graves' hyperthyroidism.

In this sample, this clonotype turned up many times. V is TRBV28 and J is TRBJ2-1; a possible D gene is TRBD1 (6 bases). This CDR3 is built from 12 residues. CDR1 is MDHEN and CDR2 is SYDVKM in the germline V gene. V shed 7 bases and J shed 10 bases, with 14 bases lying between them. CDR3 bases: TGTGCCAGCACCCCAGGGGTCGCAGAGCAGTTCTTC. It yields the protein CASTPGVAEQFF.

Many counts were recorded for this clonotype. This chain uses TRBV11-1 with TRBJ1-1; D possibly corresponds to TRBD1 (5 bases). Germline lookup yields CDR1 SGHAT and CDR2 FQDESV (reference sequence). The CDR3 loop spans 10 amino acids. The chain's CDR3 is CAAGDTEAFF. The CDR3 nucleotides read TGTGCGGCGGGGGACACTGAAGCTTTCTTT.

J is TRBJ1-1 and V is TRBV6-1; TRBD1 matches at 9 bases. The CDR3 has 15 residues. The V gene's germline CDR1 is MNHNS and CDR2 SASEGT. J gave up 7 bases and V 6 bases, and 12 bases lay outside the gene matches. CDR3 coding DNA: TGTGCCAGCAGCCTCGAGGACAGGGGACCGTATGAAGCTTTCTTT. This gives the protein CASSLEDRGPYEAFF.

This clonotype was observed many times. The V and J genes are TRBV7-3 and TRBJ1-1; tentatively, D is TRBD1 (6 bases). Per germline, CDR1 SGHTA and CDR2 FQGTGA. Trimming left V 4 bases short and J 3 bases short, with 15 bases between. The CDR3 has 15 residues. The CDR3 sequence: CASSSGQRGDTEAFF. In nucleotides, the CDR3 is TGTGCCAGCAGCTCCGGACAGAGAGGGGACACTGAAGCTTTCTTT.

In this sample, this clonotype turned up many times. This chain joins TRBV6-1 and TRBJ2-5; 14 nucleotides align to TRBD2. The germline V gene has CDR1 MNHNS and CDR2 SASEGT. Trimming at V came to 7 bases and at J to 4 bases, leaving 8 bases not matched to a gene. The CDR3 has 16 residues. This CDR3 is CASTRLAGGEGETQYF. DNA of the CDR3: TGTGCCAGCACTCGACTAGCGGGAGGGGAGGGAGAGACCCAGTACTTC.

This clonotype was detected many times. This CDR3 reads CASSSTQGAWGTEAFF. The CDR3 DNA reads as TGTGCCAGCAGTTCAACACAGGGGGCATGGGGCACTGAAGCTTTCTTT. The J gene is TRBJ1-1, the V gene TRBV28; 9 bases line up with TRBD1. From germline, CDR1 is MDHEN and CDR2 SYDVKM. There are 16 residues in the CDR3. Losses at the gene ends were 4 bases for V and 4 bases for J; bases not matched to a gene: 10. Based on the CDR3 plus reference TRBV28 and TRBJ1-1, the full variable domain is DVKVTQSSRYLVKRTGEKVFLECVQDMDHENMFWYRQDPGLGLRLIYFSYDVKMKEKGDIPEGYSVSREKKERFSLILESASTNQTSMYLCASSSTQGAWGTEAFFGQGTRLTVV.

This clonotype was detected many times. The CDR3 protein is CASTPEVPTEAFF. In DNA, the CDR3 is TGTGCCAGCACCCCAGAGGTTCCCACTGAAGCTTTCTTT. This chain connects TRBV4-2 to TRBJ1-1; no clear D. The CDR3 runs to 13 residues. In germline, CDR1 is LGHNA, CDR2 YNFKEQ. V lost 7 bases and J lost 4, with 13 bases in between.

The chain recombines TRBV4-1 with TRBJ2-2; 12 nucleotides align to TRBD1. This CDR3 is built from 18 residues. Trimming cost V 1 base and J 0 bases; bases outside gene matches: 3. CDR1 and CDR2 from the germline V gene are MGHRA and YSYEKL. The CDR3 loop reads CASSQGGQGASNTGELFF. The CDR3 region has the DNA TGCGCCAGCAGCCAAGGGGGACAGGGGGCTTCGAACACCGGGGAGCTGTTTTTT.

Turning to this clonotype: A much larger clone differs from this one at a single base, so this may be a read error. The chain recombines TRBV28 with TRBJ2-7, with D unresolved. CDR3 length: 11 residues. Per germline, CDR1 MDHEN and CDR2 SYDVKM. As DNA, the CDR3 is TGTGCCGGCAGTTTCTCCAGGGAGCAGTACTTC. It encodes CAGSFSREQYF.

This clonotype was counted between two and nine times. The chain combines TRBV6-1 with TRBJ1-4, with TRBD1 identical over 7 bases. The V and J ends lost 10 bases and 3 bases, in that order; junction bases with no gene match: 11. The CDR3 extends over 15 amino acids. CDR1 and CDR2 from the germline V gene are MNHNS and SASEGT. Written as DNA, the CDR3 is TGTGCCACCACCCTCAGGGGGGCTCCTAATGAAAAACTGTTTTTT. This gives the protein CATTLRGAPNEKLFF.

This clonotype was seen a handful of times. The gene calls are TRBV9 and TRBJ2-1; the match to TRBD1 covers 9 bases. Losses at the gene ends were 3 bases for V and 6 bases for J; bases not matched to a gene: 7. The CDR3 loop spans 15 amino acids. Germline V gene sequence: CDR1 SGDLS, CDR2 YYNGEE. Here the CDR3 DNA reads TGTGCCAGCAGCGGCCGAGAGACAGGGGGCAATGAGCAGTTCTTC. Encoded protein: CASSGRETGGNEQFF.

This chain joins TRBV6-5 and TRBJ2-7, with no clear D. CDR3 length: 14 amino acids. Germline V lookup: CDR1 MNHEY, CDR2 SVGAGI. Trimming shortened V by 2 bases and J by 4 bases, and 12 bases separated the two germline ends. The CDR3: CASSYKGTVYEQYF. The CDR3 DNA reads TGTGCCAGCAGTTACAAGGGCACAGTTTACGAGCAGTACTTC.

This clonotype was observed many times. The J gene is TRBJ2-1, the V gene TRBV18; D may be TRBD1 (6 bases). The V gene's germline CDR1 is KGHSH and CDR2 LQKENI. Trimming stripped 2 bases from V and 9 bases from J, with 14 bases between. The CDR3 runs to 14 residues. CDR3 region: CASSPRTEFGEQFF. The CDR3 DNA reads TGTGCCAGCTCACCAAGGACAGAATTTGGTGAGCAGTTCTTC.